Shown below are 30 T cell receptor beta chains from a single sample sequenced in a study of T cell changes during pregnancy in multiple sclerosis. Clones were read by immunoSEQ multiplex PCR, and TCRdb kept only the in-frame ones, dropping some. This table has more than 65,000 clones, approximately 92% appearing once. This specimen was CD4+ T cells from peripheral blood mononuclear cells, taken before pregnancy. Every receptor here comes from a female donor with multiple sclerosis, enrolled in a pregnancy study.

The V call is TRBV5-8, the J call TRBJ1-5; 7 nucleotides agree with TRBD1. V was clipped by 4 bases and J by 2 bases; unmatched bases: 12. CDR1 is SGHTS and CDR2 is YDEGEE in the germline V gene. The CDR3 consists of 17 residues. CDR3 bases: TGTGCCAGCAGCCAAGACAGGGCCGGTAGGGGCAATCAGCCCCAGCATTTT. It yields the protein CASSQDRAGRGNQPQHF.

The chain joins TRBV18 to TRBJ1-3; tentatively, D is TRBD1 (6 bases). V was clipped by 11 bases and J by 0 bases, with 17 bases between them. Germline V gene lookup returns CDR1 KGHSH and CDR2 LQKENI. The CDR3 has 15 residues. CDR3 coding DNA: TGTGCCGGCGCGGAACAGGGCAACTCTGGAAACACCATATATTTT. Amino acids: CAGAEQGNSGNTIYF.

V and J are TRBV15 and TRBJ2-5; possible D gene TRBD1, 6 bases. Trimming removed 3 bases from V and 5 bases from J, with 10 bases in between. The length of the CDR3 is 13 residues. Germline loops: CDR1 LNHNV, CDR2 YYDKDF (reference sequence). The CDR3 DNA reads TGTGCCACCAGCAGCACAGGGAGTGAGACCCAGTACTTC. Translating it yields CATSSTGSETQYF.

This clone showed up just once. The chain combines TRBV19 with TRBJ2-1, with 10 bases fitting TRBD2. The J segment lost 2 bases and the V segment lost 5 bases, leaving 6 bases of the junction unmatched. CDR3 length: 16 amino acids. Germline values: CDR1 LNHDA, CDR2 SQIVND (reference sequence). The CDR3: CASSFTSGTAYNEQFF. Written as DNA, the CDR3 is TGTGCCAGTAGTTTCACTAGCGGGACTGCCTACAATGAGCAGTTCTTC. The full variable domain, completed using reference TRBV19 and TRBJ2-1, is DGGITQSPKYLFRKEGQNVTLSCEQNLNHDAMYWYRQDPGQGLRLIYYSQIVNDFQKGDIAEGYSVSREKKESFPLTVTSAQKNPTAFYLCASSFTSGTAYNEQFFGPGTRLTVL.

The chain uses TRBV5-1 and TRBJ2-3; 9 positions match TRBD2. The germline V gene has CDR1 SGHRS and CDR2 YFSETQ. Unmatched junction bases numbered 5, after V lost 4 bases and J lost 2 bases. This CDR3 has 15 residues. The CDR3 region is CASSGSGGLTDTQYF. The CDR3 DNA follows: TGCGCCAGCAGCGGGAGCGGGGGGCTCACAGATACGCAGTATTTT.

The chain employs TRBV7-9 and TRBJ2-5; TRBD2 matches 9 bases. The germline V gene has CDR1 SEHNR and CDR2 FQNEAQ (reference sequence). J gave up 2 bases and V 3 bases, and 7 bases lay outside the gene matches. CDR3 length equals 16 residues. The CDR3 spells CASSFKRLAEQETQYF. Here the CDR3 DNA reads TGTGCCAGCAGCTTTAAACGACTAGCGGAACAAGAGACCCAGTACTTC. Full variable domain (rest looked up from reference TRBV7-9 and TRBJ2-5): DTGVSQNPRHKITKRGQNVTFRCDPISEHNRLYWYRQTLGQGPEFLTYFQNEAQLEKSRLLSDRFSAERPKGSFSTLEIQRTEQGDSAMYLCASSFKRLAEQETQYFGPGTRLLVL.

The chain recombines TRBV19 with TRBJ1-5, with D tentatively TRBD1 (5 bases). This CDR3 contains 14 residues. Germline loops: CDR1 LNHDA, CDR2 SQIVND (reference sequence). Trimming left V 4 bases short and J 4 bases short, with 11 bases between. The CDR3 sequence: CASSTGAVNQPQHF. Written as DNA, the CDR3 is TGTGCCAGTAGTACTGGGGCCGTGAATCAGCCCCAGCATTTT.

This rearrangement joins TRBV5-1 to TRBJ1-1; TRBD1 matches at 11 bases. With V trimmed by 2 bases and J by 4 bases, 4 bases remained unmatched. From germline, CDR1 is SGHRS and CDR2 YFSETQ. The CDR3 spans 15 residues. The CDR3, as DNA: TGCGCCAGCAGCTTAACCGGGACAGGGGGCACTGAAGCTTTCTTT. It translates to CASSLTGTGGTEAFF.

V is TRBV19 and J is TRBJ1-5, with TRBD1 as a possible D gene (6 bases). The CDR3 runs to 14 residues. V was pared by 3 bases and J by 4 bases, with 10 bases between. Germline V gene lookup returns CDR1 LNHDA and CDR2 SQIVND (reference sequence). The CDR3 DNA reads TGTGCCAGTAGTATTCAGGGGCCGAATCAGCCCCAGCATTTT. Protein: CASSIQGPNQPQHF.

In its sample, this clone was seen a few times. The chain recombines TRBV4-1 with TRBJ2-7, with 14 bases lining up with TRBD2. Per the germline V gene, CDR1 is MGHRA and CDR2 is YSYEKL. V lost 1 base, J lost 5 bases, and 10 bases stayed unmatched. This CDR3 spans 18 amino acids. The CDR3 is CASSQVDMGLAGVHEQYF. The DNA for the CDR3 is TGCGCCAGCAGCCAAGTAGATATGGGACTAGCGGGAGTACACGAGCAGTACTTC.

The V gene is TRBV7-3, the J gene TRBJ2-2; D not resolved. The germline V gene encodes CDR1 SGHTA and CDR2 FQGTGA. Trimming pared 2 bases from V and 0 bases from J, leaving 10 bases between. The CDR3 has 16 amino acids. CDR3 region: CASSLGPATNTGELFF. DNA of the CDR3: TGTGCCAGCAGCTTAGGGCCAGCCACGAACACCGGGGAGCTGTTTTTT.

The gene calls are TRBV7-3 and TRBJ2-6; TRBD1 matches 9 bases. In germline, CDR1 is SGHTA, CDR2 FQGTGA. V lost 4 bases, J lost 1 base, and 5 bases stayed unmatched. The CDR3 is 17 residues long. The CDR3 here is CASSSGTGLSGANVLTF. CDR3 in DNA: TGTGCCAGCAGCTCCGGGACAGGGCTTTCTGGGGCCAACGTCCTGACTTTC.

The J gene is TRBJ1-1, the V gene TRBV6-1; D unclear. The CDR3 consists of 15 residues. The V gene lost 4 bases and the J gene lost 1 base, with 13 bases spanning the gap. Germline assignment: CDR1 MNHNS and CDR2 SASEGT. The CDR3 nucleotides read TGTGCCAGCAGTGCGGGAGGGTGGGCGAACACTGAAGCTTTCTTT. Its protein is CASSAGGWANTEAFF.

V is TRBV7-3 and J is TRBJ2-1; TRBD1 aligns across 7 bases. Germline-derived CDR1 and CDR2 are SGHTA and FQGTGA. The CDR3 has 15 residues. V dropped 1 base and J dropped 1; count of bases not matched to a gene: 1. The CDR3 reads CASSLMDRSYNEQFF. The CDR3 DNA reads as TGTGCCAGCAGCTTAATGGACAGGTCCTACAATGAGCAGTTCTTC.

The V gene is TRBV19, the J gene TRBJ1-5; D remains ambiguous. Germline V gene data show CDR1 as LNHDA and CDR2 as SQIVND (reference sequence). The CDR3 sequence is 13 residues long. V was cut by 8 bases and J by 5 bases, with 13 bases left in between. In nucleotides, the CDR3 is TGTGCCAGTGGGGATATGAGGGATCAGCCCCAGCATTTT. Translation gives CASGDMRDQPQHF.

The CDR3 DNA reads TGTGCCAGCAGCCCTCACCCGGGACAGGGAACAGAGACCCAGTACTTC. This gives the protein CASSPHPGQGTETQYF. The chain uses TRBV11-2 and TRBJ2-5; 9 bases are a match to TRBD1. V was pared by 5 bases and J by 4 bases, with 11 bases of the junction left unmatched. CDR3 length: 16 residues. Germline V lookup: CDR1 SGHAT, CDR2 FQNNGV.

The rearrangement uses TRBV10-3 and TRBJ1-4; perhaps TRBD1 as D (5 bases). The CDR3 covers 14 residues. The V and J ends lost 4 bases and 7 bases respectively, with 13 bases between them. The V gene's germline CDR1 is ENHRY and CDR2 SYGVKD. CDR3 DNA sequence: TGTGCCATCAGTGCAGGGAGGGAGAGTGAAAAACTGTTTTTT. Protein: CAISAGRESEKLFF.

The CDR3 region has the DNA TGTGCCAGCAGTTTTCGGGGGGGTGGACAGCCCCAGCATTTT. This codes for CASSFRGGGQPQHF. The J gene is TRBJ1-5, the V gene TRBV28; D possibly corresponds to TRBD1 (5 bases). Trimming took off 3 bases at V and 7 bases at J, with 13 bases between the two ends. The germline V gene encodes CDR1 MDHEN and CDR2 SYDVKM. This CDR3 is 14 amino acids long.

The chain employs TRBV5-1 and TRBJ1-1, with D tentatively TRBD1 (5 bases). The CDR3 has 14 amino acids. The V gene lost 0 bases and the J gene lost 5 bases, with 11 bases spanning the gap. Germline assignment: CDR1 SGHRS and CDR2 YFSETQ. This CDR3 reads CASSLDRGKTEAFF. The CDR3 DNA reads TGCGCCAGCAGCTTGGATAGGGGTAAGACTGAAGCTTTCTTT.

The count of this clone is one. CDR3 sequence (DNA): TGCGCCAGCAGCCTCAGGGAGGGATCCACCGGGGAGCTGTTTTTT. This codes for CASSLREGSTGELFF. The chain links TRBV5-1 to TRBJ2-2, with 7 nucleotides matching TRBD2. V dropped 4 bases and J dropped 4; count of bases not matched to a gene: 7. This CDR3 region has 15 residues. Germline V lookup: CDR1 SGHRS, CDR2 YFSETQ.

J is TRBJ2-2 and V is TRBV29-1; D is possibly TRBD2 (6 bases). Per the germline V gene, CDR1 is SQVTM and CDR2 is ANQGSEA. The CDR3 is made up of 14 amino acids. Trimming pared 7 bases from V and 1 base from J, leaving 13 bases between. CDR3 sequence reads: CSAKTRENTGELFF. DNA of the CDR3: TGCAGCGCTAAGACTAGGGAGAACACCGGGGAGCTGTTTTTT.

The chain carries TRBV7-9 and TRBJ2-1, with TRBD2 as a possible D gene (5 bases). Per germline, CDR1 SEHNR and CDR2 FQNEAQ (reference sequence). The V gene lost 2 bases and the J gene lost 10 bases, with 15 bases spanning the gap. This CDR3 comprises 14 residues. This chain's CDR3 is CASSLTFSAGEQFF. As DNA, the CDR3 is TGTGCCAGCAGCTTAACCTTTAGCGCCGGAGAGCAGTTCTTC.

The V call is TRBV7-2, the J call TRBJ2-7; D is unresolved. The CDR3 runs to 15 residues. V was clipped by 0 bases and J by 6 bases, with 15 bases between them. The germline CDR1 and CDR2 sequences are SGHTA and FQGNSA. In DNA form, the CDR3 reads TGTGCCAGCAGCTTAGCGGGCCGAACAACCGGCGAGCAGTACTTC. Encoded protein: CASSLAGRTTGEQYF.

The chain recombines TRBV5-1 with TRBJ1-2, with TRBD1 matching over 7 bases. The CDR3 has 15 amino acids. CDR1 is SGHRS and CDR2 is YFSETQ in the germline V gene. With V trimmed by 1 base and J by 3 bases, 6 bases remained unmatched. The CDR3 reads CASSLTEGADYGYTF. The DNA of the CDR3 is TGCGCCAGCAGCTTGACGGAGGGGGCCGACTATGGCTACACCTTC.

The chain carries TRBV19 and TRBJ1-1; the match to TRBD1 covers 8 bases. V dropped 5 bases and J dropped 2; count of bases not matched to a gene: 13. Germline V lookup: CDR1 LNHDA, CDR2 SQIVND (reference sequence). CDR3 length equals 17 residues. DNA of the CDR3: TGTGCCAGTAGTTCCCTTATCGCCGGGACAGGCAACACTGAAGCTTTCTTT. This translates into CASSSLIAGTGNTEAFF.

This clone was seen a handful of times. The chain links TRBV30 to TRBJ1-5; no reliable D call. V gave up 0 bases and J gave up 7 bases, with 10 bases separating them. Per germline, CDR1 GTSNPN and CDR2 SVGIG (reference sequence). This CDR3 contains 13 residues. As DNA, the CDR3 is TGTGCCTGGAGTGTACTAGGGAACCAGCCCCAGCATTTT. Protein sequence: CAWSVLGNQPQHF.

The chain employs TRBV19 and TRBJ2-1; 10 bases fit TRBD2. This CDR3 comprises 14 residues. V lost 4 bases to trimming and J lost 7 bases; unmatched junction nucleotides: 4. Per germline, CDR1 LNHDA and CDR2 SQIVND (reference sequence). In nucleotides, the CDR3 is TGTGCCAGTAGTACTAGCGGGGGAGTTAATGAGCAGTTCTTC. Translation: CASSTSGGVNEQFF.

V gene TRBV10-2 combines with J gene TRBJ2-1, with TRBD2 matching 10 bases. This CDR3 region has 16 residues. J gave up 0 bases and V 7 bases, and 6 bases lay outside the gene matches. The V gene's germline CDR1 is WSHSY and CDR2 SAAADI. CDR3 sequence: CASTNPSGSSYNEQFF. CDR3 DNA: TGCGCCAGCACCAATCCTAGCGGGAGCTCCTACAATGAGCAGTTCTTC.

The gene calls are TRBV5-1 and TRBJ2-2, with 7 bases identical to TRBD1. The CDR3 spans 15 residues. Germline assignment: CDR1 SGHRS and CDR2 YFSETQ. V lost 4 bases, J lost 4 bases, and 7 bases stayed unmatched. CDR3 in DNA: TGCGCCAGCAGCCCGGGACAGTGGGGCACCGGGGAGCTGTTTTTT. This gives the protein CASSPGQWGTGELFF.

This chain joins TRBV7-8 and TRBJ2-1, with 9 positions matching TRBD1. The V segment lost 4 bases and the J segment 7 bases; nucleotides outside the gene matches: 2. CDR1 is SGHVS and CDR2 is FQNEAQ in the germline V gene. The CDR3 spans 13 residues. This CDR3 reads CASSWDRANEQFF. DNA of the CDR3: TGTGCCAGCAGCTGGGACAGGGCAAATGAGCAGTTCTTC.